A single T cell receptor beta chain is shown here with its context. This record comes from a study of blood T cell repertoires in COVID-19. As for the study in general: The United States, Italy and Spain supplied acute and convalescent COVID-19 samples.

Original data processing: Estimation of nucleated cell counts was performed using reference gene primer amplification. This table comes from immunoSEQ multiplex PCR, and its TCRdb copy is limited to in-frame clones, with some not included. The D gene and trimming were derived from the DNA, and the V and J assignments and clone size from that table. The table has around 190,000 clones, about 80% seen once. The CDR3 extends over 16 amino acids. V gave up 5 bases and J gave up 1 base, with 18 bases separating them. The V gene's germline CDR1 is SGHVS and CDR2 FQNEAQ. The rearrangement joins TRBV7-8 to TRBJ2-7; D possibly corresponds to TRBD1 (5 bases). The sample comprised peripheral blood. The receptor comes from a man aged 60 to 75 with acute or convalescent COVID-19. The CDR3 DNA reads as TGTGCCAGCAGCCCCATTAAGGGGCAATGGTCCTACGAGCAGTACTTC. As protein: CASSPIKGQWSYEQYF. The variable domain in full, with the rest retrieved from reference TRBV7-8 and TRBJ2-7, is GAGVSQSPRYKVAKRGQDVALRCDPISGHVSLFWYQQALGQGPEFLTYFQNEAQLDKSGLPSDRFFAERPEGSVSTLKIQRTQQEDSAVYLCASSPIKGQWSYEQYFGPGTRLTVT.